These 27 T cell receptor beta chains originate from one sample sequenced in a study of tumor and adjacent non-tumor tissue in lung cancer. TCRbeta libraries were built with three rounds of nested PCR, modified from ARM-PCR. Each CDR3 protein is one row after TCRdb ran MiXCR on the multiplex PCR reads. The sample holds 65,000 to 90,000 distinct CDR3 sequences, roughly 75% seen once. This sample's RNA came from whole unsorted tissue. The sequenced material came from lung tumor tissue. The receptors stem from an older woman with non-small cell lung cancer.

This clonotype was counted a few times. The rearrangement uses TRBV6-5 and TRBJ1-4, with D uncertain. Trimming left V 2 bases short and J 2 bases short, with 6 bases between. Germline values: CDR1 MNHEY, CDR2 SVGAGI. The CDR3 length is 14 residues. CDR3 nucleotides: TGTGCCAGCAGTTACCGGGGTACTAATGAAAAACTGTTTTTT. Translating gives CASSYRGTNEKLFF.

This clonotype showed up just once. The CDR3 does not end in the conserved phenylalanine or tryptophan, so this is likely a read error. The V call is TRBV2, the J call TRBJ2-5; a possible D gene is TRBD2 (5 bases). CDR3 length: 12 amino acids. Germline V gene sequence: CDR1 SNHLY, CDR2 FYNNEI. Trimming removed 11 bases from V and 7 bases from J, with 17 bases in between. CDR3 sequence (DNA): TGTGCCGGCGGAGACTACTTAGGGACCCAGTACTTA. Translated, it gives CAGGDYLGTQYL.

In the case of this clonotype: This clone may be a read error of a much larger clone one base away. The rearrangement uses TRBV5-1 and TRBJ2-2; 8 bases match TRBD1. The V and J ends lost 4 bases and 3 bases, in that order; junction bases with no gene match: 8. The CDR3 covers 16 residues. CDR1 and CDR2 (germline): SGHRS, YFSETQ. The CDR3 DNA sequence: TGCGCCAGCAGCAACTCGGGACAGGCGCACACCGGGGAGCTGTTTTTT. As protein: CASSNSGQAHTGELFF.

Concerning this clonotype: An end of the junction does not agree with germline; a read error may underlie this. The chain recombines TRBV11-1 with TRBJ2-1; D is uncertain. CDR1 and CDR2 (germline): SGHAT, FQDESV (reference sequence). This CDR3 comprises 15 residues. CDR3 residues: CASSPASRINNELFF. Here the CDR3 DNA reads TGTGCCAGCAGCCCCGCAAGCCGAATTAACAATGAGCTGTTCTTC.

Details on this clonotype: One base away lies a much larger clone, so this may be a sequencing read error. The chain recombines TRBV10-3 with TRBJ2-5; 12 bases fit TRBD1. CDR3 length equals 15 residues. Germline-derived CDR1 and CDR2 are ENHRY and SYGVKD. CDR3 coding DNA: TGTGTCATCAGTGGGGACAGGGGGCAGGACGAGACCCAGTACTTC. This gives the protein CVISGDRGQDETQYF.

Comment on this clonotype: This may stem from a read error, because a much larger clone lies one nucleotide away. The chain employs TRBV6-4 and TRBJ2-1; the D gene is possibly TRBD2 (6 bases). Germline-derived CDR1 and CDR2 are MRHNA and SNTAGT. The CDR3 has 15 amino acids. Written as DNA, the CDR3 is TGTGCCGGCAGTGGCGCCGGGGGAAGCTACAATGAGCAGTTCTTC. Its protein is CAGSGAGGSYNEQFF.

As concerns this clonotype: The limits of the CDR3 on the DNA are not certain, so only TCRdb's listed CDR3 is given. The rearrangement links TRBV4-1 to TRBJ2-2; the table's D call TRBD1 went unverified against the DNA. Per germline, CDR1 MGHRA and CDR2 YSYEKL. The CDR3 is 17 amino acids in total, end residues counted. The CDR3 sequence: CASSLQPGQGDTGSCFF.

This clonotype was seen once. As the CDR3 is not closed by the conserved phenylalanine or tryptophan, this likely results from a read error. This chain joins TRBV6-6 and TRBJ1-3; D is ambiguous. CDR3 length: 13 residues. Germline CDR1 and CDR2: MNHNY and SVGAGI (reference sequence). The CDR3 DNA reads TGTGCCACCGGCGCCTTCTCGGGAAGCACCATATATTCT. Protein: CATGAFSGSTIYS.

Notes on this clonotype: Likely a read error: the CDR3 ends without its conserved phenylalanine or tryptophan. The chain uses TRBV6-2 or TRBV6-3 and TRBJ2-1; a possible D gene is TRBD1 (6 bases). CDR3 size: 11 residues. V dropped 6 bases and J dropped 9 bases, with 9 bases sitting between them. CDR1 is MNHEY and CDR2 is SVGEGT in the germline V gene. CDR3 coding DNA: TGTGCCAGCAGACAGGGATCTGAGCAGTTCTCC. Protein sequence: CASRQGSEQFS.

Notes on this clonotype: A read error may produce the germline difference seen at one junction end. This chain connects TRBV29-1 to TRBJ1-2; a weak D match, TRBD1 (6 bases). The germline CDR1 and CDR2 sequences are SQVTM and ANQGSEA. CDR3 size: 10 residues. The CDR3 DNA follows: TGCAGCCTTGTTCGGGACAAGGGCTACTTC. It translates to CSLVRDKGYF.

On this clonotype: A junction boundary mismatches the germline segment, possibly from a read error. This rearrangement joins TRBV6-5 to TRBJ1-2, with D perhaps TRBD1 (5 bases). Germline values: CDR1 MNHEY, CDR2 SVGAGI. The CDR3 runs 15 residues. The CDR3 nucleotides read TGTACCAGCAGTAACCCTGGACACAAGAACTATGGCTACACCTTC. This gives the protein CTSSNPGHKNYGYTF.

The chain joins TRBV7-8 to TRBJ2-7, with D perhaps assigned TRBD1 or TRBD2 (5 bases each). The CDR3 extends over 14 amino acids. Trimming took off 7 bases at V and 4 bases at J, with 17 bases between the two ends. Germline CDR1 SGHVS, CDR2 FQNEAQ. In DNA form, the CDR3 reads TGTGCCAGCATCCTCCGGGACGACTCGTACGAGCAGTACTTC. Its translation is CASILRDDSYEQYF.

As concerns this clonotype: At one boundary the junction diverges from the germline segment, which might be a read error. The chain couples TRBV6-1 to TRBJ1-6, with unresolved D. Germline loops: CDR1 MNHNS, CDR2 SASEGT. The CDR3 covers 15 residues. The CDR3 is CASSEGPGLPLPLHF. The CDR3 region has the DNA TGTGCCAGTAGTGAAGGGCCAGGCTTGCCTTTACCCCTCCACTTT.

This clonotype occurred once. Germline is not matched at one junction end, which may reflect a read error. The chain couples TRBV12-3 or TRBV12-4 to TRBJ1-2; D might be TRBD1 (6 bases). The CDR3 runs to 13 residues. The CDR3 DNA follows: TGTGCCAGGAGTTCCGGACAGCGCTATGGCTACGCCTTC. It codes for CARSSGQRYGYAF.

This chain uses TRBV4-1 with TRBJ2-2; D could derive from TRBD1 or TRBD2 (5 bases each). Trimming cost V 4 bases and J 5 bases, with 14 bases left between them. Germline CDR1 reads MGHRA; CDR2 reads YSYEKL. This CDR3 region has 15 residues. The CDR3 nucleotides are TGCGCCAGCAGCCCTCGGGACGAAGAGACCGGGGAGCTGTTTTTT. Translating gives CASSPRDEETGELFF.

As regards this clonotype: The junction departs from germline at one end; a sequencing error may be responsible. V usage is TRBV6-6 and J usage is TRBJ1-2, with 7 positions matching TRBD1. CDR3 length equals 15 residues. Germline V lookup: CDR1 MNHNY, CDR2 SVGAGI (reference sequence). The CDR3 spells CANTYSDRMNYDYTF. In nucleotides, the CDR3 is TGTGCCAACACCTATTCGGACAGGATGAACTATGACTACACCTTC.

On this clonotype itself: This may arise from a read error, as a much more abundant clone is one base away. CDR3 region: CASNPGSNTGDLFF. The CDR3 DNA is TGTGCCAGCAATCCGGGTTCGAACACCGGGGATCTGTTTTTT. The genes are TRBV28 and TRBJ2-2; a possible D gene is TRBD2 (5 bases). The CDR3 totals 14 residues. Germline-derived CDR1 and CDR2 are MDHEN and SYDVKM.

V gene TRBV24-1 combines with J gene TRBJ2-3; D is unclear. V was cut by 3 bases and J by 2 bases, with 5 bases left in between. The CDR3 length is 13 residues. Looked up from germline, CDR1 is KGHDR and CDR2 is SFDVKD. This CDR3 reads CATSDTFTDTQYF. The CDR3, as DNA: TGTGCCACCAGTGATACCTTCACAGATACGCAGTATTTT.

Turning to this clonotype: Just one base apart from a much larger clone, this may be a read error. This chain connects TRBV28 to TRBJ1-1, with 9 bases lining up with TRBD1. Germline CDR1 is MDHEN and CDR2 is SYDVKM. The CDR3 has 15 amino acids. CDR3 sequence (DNA): TGTGCCAGCAGTTCGACAGGGGGACCGAACGCTGAAGCTTTCTTT. Translating gives CASSSTGGPNAEAFF.

On this clonotype itself: At one boundary the junction diverges from the germline segment, which might be a read error. This chain uses TRBV6-6 with TRBJ1-5; possibly TRBD1 for D (5 bases). CDR1 is MNHNY and CDR2 is SVGAGI in the germline V gene (reference sequence). The CDR3 contains 13 residues. CDR3 residues: CASCLGPGQPQRF. The DNA of the CDR3 is TGTGCCAGCTGCCTGGGGCCGGGTCAGCCCCAACGTTTT.

To note about this clonotype: At one boundary the junction diverges from the germline segment, which might be a read error. The CDR3 DNA follows: TGTGTCAGCAGCTTAGCCCTTGCGGGCCTGTACAATGTGCAGTTCTTC. This codes for CVSSLALAGLYNVQFF. The chain employs TRBV11-1 and TRBJ2-1, with a tentative D call TRBD2 (5 bases). Per germline, CDR1 SGHAT and CDR2 FQDESV (reference sequence). The CDR3 length is 16 residues.

The chain is built from TRBV28 and TRBJ2-4, with D hard to call. V was clipped by 7 bases and J by 3 bases, with 19 bases between them. Germline CDR1 is MDHEN and CDR2 is SYDVKM. The CDR3 has 16 residues. The CDR3 coding sequence is TGTGCCAGCATCCTAGAAGCAGGTGTTGTCAAAAACATTCAGTACTTC. This encodes CASILEAGVVKNIQYF.

About this clonotype itself: This could be a read error, since a much larger clone is one nucleotide away. The gene calls are TRBV5-1 and TRBJ1-4; 8 bases line up with TRBD1. Germline V gene sequence: CDR1 SGHRS, CDR2 YFSETQ. The CDR3 extends over 16 amino acids. This chain's CDR3 is CASGLDGDRGDEKLFF. The CDR3 nucleotides are TGCGCCAGCGGCTTGGATGGAGACAGGGGAGATGAAAAACTGTTTTTT.

On this clonotype itself: An end of the junction differs from the germline gene, which may be a read error. The chain couples TRBV6-2 or TRBV6-3 to TRBJ2-2; D possibly uses TRBD1 or TRBD2 (5 bases each). The CDR3 totals 15 residues. Germline V gene lookup returns CDR1 MNHEY and CDR2 SVGEGT. The CDR3 loop reads CASSLAGPNTGELFF. The CDR3 nucleotides read TGTGCCAGCAGTTTAGCAGGGCCGAACACCGGGGAGTTGTTTTTT.

The table lists this clonotype with a count of one. One base away lies a much larger clone, so this may be a sequencing read error. The V gene is TRBV6-1, the J gene TRBJ2-1, with 7 bases aligning to TRBD2. CDR3 length equals 13 residues. Per germline, CDR1 MNHNS and CDR2 SASEGT. The CDR3 region is CACSEPRGDGQFF. CDR3 bases: TGTGCCTGCAGCGAACCCCGGGGGGATGGGCAGTTCTTC.

Notes on this clonotype: A much larger clone lies one base from this, so it may be a read error. This chain uses TRBV12-3 or TRBV12-4 with TRBJ1-5, with D unclear. The CDR3 spans 15 residues. Trimming removed 4 bases at V and 0 bases at J, with 10 bases between. The CDR3 DNA follows: TGTGCCAGCAGTTGGAGACATCATAGCAATCAGCCCCAGCATTTT. Amino acid sequence: CASSWRHHSNQPQHF.

This chain connects TRBV4-2 to TRBJ1-1, with D possibly TRBD1 on 5 matching bases. From germline, CDR1 is LGHNA and CDR2 YNFKEQ. V lost 0 bases to trimming and J lost 12 bases, with 14 bases between them. The CDR3 has 13 residues. The CDR3 loop reads CASSQDWGIDTFF. CDR3 bases: TGTGCCAGCAGCCAAGACTGGGGCATTGATACTTTCTTT.